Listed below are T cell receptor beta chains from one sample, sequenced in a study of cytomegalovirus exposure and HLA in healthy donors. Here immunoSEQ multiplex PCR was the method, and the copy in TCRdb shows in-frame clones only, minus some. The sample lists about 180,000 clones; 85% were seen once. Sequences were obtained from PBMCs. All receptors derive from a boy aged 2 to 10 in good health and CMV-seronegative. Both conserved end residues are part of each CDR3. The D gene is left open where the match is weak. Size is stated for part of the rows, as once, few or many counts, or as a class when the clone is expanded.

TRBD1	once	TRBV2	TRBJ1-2	CASPSRTGNLAYGYTF	TGTGCCAGCCCGAGCAGGACAGGGAATCTTGCCTATGGCTACACCTTC
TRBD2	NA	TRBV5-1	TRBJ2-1	CASSGLAGGDEQFF	TGCGCCAGCAGCGGGCTAGCGGGAGGGGATGAGCAGTTCTTC
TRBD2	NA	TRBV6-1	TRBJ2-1	CASSVSFGSSGSIYNEQFF	TGTGCCAGCAGTGTAAGTTTCGGTTCCAGCGGGAGCATCTACAATGAGCAGTTCTTC
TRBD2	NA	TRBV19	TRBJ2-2	CASSPRTSGRSGELFF	TGTGCCAGTAGCCCCCGGACTAGCGGGAGGTCCGGGGAGCTGTTTTTT
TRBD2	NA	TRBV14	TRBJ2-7	CASSHRSRDYSYEQYF	TGTGCCAGCAGCCACCGGTCCCGGGACTACTCCTACGAGCAGTACTTC
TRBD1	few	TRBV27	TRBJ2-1	CASSLWDSDNEQFF	TGTGCCAGCAGTTTATGGGACAGCGACAATGAGCAGTTCTTC
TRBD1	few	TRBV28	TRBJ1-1	CASRLPLGTGATEAFF	TGTGCCAGCAGGCTTCCCCTCGGGACAGGGGCCACTGAAGCTTTCTTT
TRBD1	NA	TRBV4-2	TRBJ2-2	CASRSGQGDTGELFF	TGTGCCAGCAGGTCGGGACAGGGAGACACCGGGGAGCTGTTTTTT
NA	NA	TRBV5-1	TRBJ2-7	CASARDFSYEQYF	TGCGCCAGCGCCAGGGACTTTTCCTACGAGCAGTACTTC
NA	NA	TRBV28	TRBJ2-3	CASSLVFPDTQYF	TGTGCCAGCAGTTTAGTCTTCCCAGATACGCAGTATTTT
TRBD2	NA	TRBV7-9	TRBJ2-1	CSSSLSVLSKRDDNEQFF	TGTTCCAGCAGCTTATCGGTTTTGTCCAAGCGGGATGACAATGAGCAGTTCTTC
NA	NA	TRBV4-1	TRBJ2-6	CASSQVPWPGANVLTF	TGCGCCAGCAGCCAAGTTCCTTGGCCTGGGGCCAACGTCCTGACTTTC
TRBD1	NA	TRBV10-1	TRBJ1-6	CASSPDRNSPLHF	TGCGCCAGCAGCCCGGACAGGAATTCACCCCTCCACTTT
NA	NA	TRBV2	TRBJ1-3	CASIHESSGNTIYF	TGTGCCAGCATTCATGAGTCCTCTGGAAACACCATATATTTT
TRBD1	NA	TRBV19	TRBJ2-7	CASSYRGQTYEQYF	TGTGCCAGTAGTTATCGGGGACAGACCTACGAGCAGTACTTC
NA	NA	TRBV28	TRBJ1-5	CASSFNPQPQHF	TGTGCCAGCAGTTTCAATCCTCAGCCCCAGCATTTT
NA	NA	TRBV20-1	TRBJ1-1	CSARQNTEAFF	TGCAGTGCTAGACAGAACACTGAAGCTTTCTTT
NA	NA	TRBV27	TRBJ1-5	CASSIGDDQPQHF	TGTGCCAGCAGTATTGGAGATGATCAGCCCCAGCATTTT
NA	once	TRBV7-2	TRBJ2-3	CASRRRGLTDTQYF	TGTGCCAGCAGGAGGCGGGGACTCACAGATACGCAGTATTTT
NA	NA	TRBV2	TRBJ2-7	CASNIGGSYEQYF	TGTGCCAGCAATATAGGAGGGTCCTACGAGCAGTACTTC
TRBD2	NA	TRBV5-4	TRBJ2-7	CASSLGLAGVYEQYF	TGTGCCAGCAGCTTGGGACTAGCGGGAGTGTACGAGCAGTACTTC
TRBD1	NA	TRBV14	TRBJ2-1	CASSQDWAGGIYNEQFF	TGTGCCAGCAGCCAAGATTGGGCAGGGGGAATCTACAATGAGCAGTTCTTC
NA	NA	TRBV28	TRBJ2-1	CASSPSSSYNEQFF	TGTGCCAGCAGCCCGTCGAGCTCCTACAATGAGCAGTTCTTC
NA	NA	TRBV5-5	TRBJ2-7	CASTNPYRDNEQYF	TGTGCCAGCACTAACCCTTACCGAGACAACGAGCAGTACTTC
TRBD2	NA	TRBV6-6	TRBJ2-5	CASAAGEQTQYF	TGTGCCAGCGCAGCGGGGGAACAGACCCAGTACTTC
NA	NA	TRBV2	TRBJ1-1	CATREAAIFEAFF	TGTGCCACCCGGGAAGCCGCGATCTTTGAAGCTTTCTTT
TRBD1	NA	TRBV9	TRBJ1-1	CASSFRQGEAFF	TGTGCCAGCAGCTTCCGACAGGGGGAAGCTTTCTTT